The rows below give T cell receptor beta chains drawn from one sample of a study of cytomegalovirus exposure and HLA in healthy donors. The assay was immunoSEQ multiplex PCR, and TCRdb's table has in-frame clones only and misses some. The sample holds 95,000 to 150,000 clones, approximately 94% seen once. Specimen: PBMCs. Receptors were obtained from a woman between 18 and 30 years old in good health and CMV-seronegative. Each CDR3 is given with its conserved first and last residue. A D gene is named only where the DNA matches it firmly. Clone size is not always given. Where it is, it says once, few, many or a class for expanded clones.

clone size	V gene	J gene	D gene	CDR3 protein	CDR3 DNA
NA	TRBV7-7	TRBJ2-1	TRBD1	CASSLTGASFNEQFF	TGTGCCAGCAGCTTAACAGGGGCTTCTTTCAATGAGCAGTTCTTC
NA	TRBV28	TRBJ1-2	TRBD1	CASSLRTGGRNGGYTF	TGTGCCAGCAGTTTACGGACAGGGGGGCGCAACGGTGGCTACACCTTC
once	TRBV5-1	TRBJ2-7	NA	CASSPGWSYEQYF	TGCGCCAGCAGCCCCGGTTGGTCCTACGAGCAGTACTTC
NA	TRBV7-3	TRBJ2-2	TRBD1	CASSSGTGVPGELFF	TGTGCCAGCAGCTCCGGGACAGGGGTTCCCGGGGAGCTGTTTTTT
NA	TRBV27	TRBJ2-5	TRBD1	CASSPDRVGETQYF	TGTGCCAGCAGTCCGGACAGGGTAGGGGAGACCCAGTACTTC
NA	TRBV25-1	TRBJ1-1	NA	CASSEGSVYTEAFF	TGTGCCAGCAGTGAGGGCAGTGTGTACACTGAAGCTTTCTTT
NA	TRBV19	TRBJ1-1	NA	CASSPSPTGVREAFF	TGTGCCAGTAGTCCCTCCCCGACGGGGGTTAGAGAAGCTTTCTTT
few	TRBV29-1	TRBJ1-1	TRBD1	CSVDGQGKAFF	TGCAGCGTTGACGGACAGGGGAAAGCTTTCTTT
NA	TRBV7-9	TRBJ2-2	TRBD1	CASSPRTGPNTGELFF	TGTGCCAGCAGCCCCCGGACAGGACCGAACACCGGGGAGCTGTTTTTT
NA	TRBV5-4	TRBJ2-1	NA	CASSPKNRGIYGEQFF	TGTGCCAGCAGCCCGAAGAACCGGGGTATCTATGGGGAGCAGTTCTTC
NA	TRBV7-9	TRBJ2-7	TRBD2	CASVPTSGHEQYF	TGTGCCAGCGTACCAACTAGCGGCCACGAGCAGTACTTC
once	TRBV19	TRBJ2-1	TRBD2	CASSTGLAGTNEQFF	TGTGCCAGTAGTACAGGACTAGCGGGGACCAATGAGCAGTTCTTC
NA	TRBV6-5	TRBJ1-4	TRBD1	CASSYGGTGFEKLFF	TGTGCCAGCAGTTACGGGGGGACAGGGTTTGAAAAACTGTTTTTT
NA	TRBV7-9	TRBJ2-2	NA	CASSLDSGINTGELFF	TGTGCCAGCAGCTTAGATTCCGGGATAAACACCGGGGAGCTGTTTTTT
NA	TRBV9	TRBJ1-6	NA	CASSDRDGGYNSPLHF	TGTGCCAGCAGCGACCGGGACGGGGGTTATAATTCACCCCTCCACTTT
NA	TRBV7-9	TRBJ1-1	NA	CASSQGNTEAFF	TGTGCCAGCAGCCAGGGGAACACTGAAGCTTTCTTT
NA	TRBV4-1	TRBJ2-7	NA	CASSLLGGEFYEQYF	TGCGCCAGCAGCCTCCTAGGGGGGGAGTTCTACGAGCAGTACTTC
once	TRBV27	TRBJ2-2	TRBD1	CASSPWGTGNTGELFF	TGTGCCAGCAGCCCCTGGGGGACAGGGAACACCGGGGAGCTGTTTTTT
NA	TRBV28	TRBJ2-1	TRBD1	CASSLGQGHNEQFF	TGTGCCAGCAGCTTGGGACAGGGCCACAATGAGCAGTTCTTC
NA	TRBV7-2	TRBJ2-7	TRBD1	CASSFLGTGRGEQYF	TGTGCCAGCAGCTTCCTAGGGACAGGGCGAGGCGAGCAGTACTTC
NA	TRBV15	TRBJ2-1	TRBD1	CATSRGQGAYNEQFF	TGTGCCACCAGCAGAGGTCAGGGGGCTTACAATGAGCAGTTCTTC
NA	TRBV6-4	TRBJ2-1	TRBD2	CASSPAGSPNEQFF	TGTGCCAGCAGTCCAGCGGGATCCCCTAATGAGCAGTTCTTC
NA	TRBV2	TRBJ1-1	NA	CASSEEPNTEAFF	TGTGCCAGCAGTGAAGAGCCGAACACTGAAGCTTTCTTT
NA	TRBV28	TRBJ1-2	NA	CASQANYGYTF	TGTGCCAGCCAGGCTAACTATGGCTACACCTTC
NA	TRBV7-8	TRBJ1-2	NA	CASSFSGREGNYGYTF	TGTGCCAGCAGCTTTTCCGGAAGGGAGGGTAACTATGGCTACACCTTC
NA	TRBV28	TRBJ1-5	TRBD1	CASHIARRDRVRPQHF	TGTGCCAGCCACATCGCCCGACGGGACAGGGTTCGGCCCCAGCATTTT
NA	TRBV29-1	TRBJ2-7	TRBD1	CSVVVFRDRGIYEQYF	TGCAGCGTTGTAGTTTTCAGGGACAGGGGTATCTACGAGCAGTACTTC